This record concerns one T cell receptor (beta chain) sequence. The sample originates from a study of monozygotic twins with inflammatory bowel disease. The CDR3 is made up of 11 amino acids. In germline, CDR1 is GTSNPN, CDR2 SVGIG (reference sequence). UMIs were attached via template switching, each with a 6-nucleotide sample barcode. Researchers put TCRalpha and TCRbeta cDNA through two nested PCRs lasting 16 and 9 cycles. TCRdb re-called the 5' RACE reads and gives one entry per CDR3 protein, without DNA. The table for this sample gives some 330,000 distinct CDR3 sequences. Sequenced: blood. This clonotype was sampled from a human donor with ulcerative colitis or Crohn's disease, or a healthy co-twin of an affected twin (not recorded which). This rearrangement joins TRBV30 to TRBJ1-2. The CDR3 spells CAWSYQYGYTF.